These T cell receptor beta chains were read from a single sample in a study of blood T cell repertoires in COVID-19. Profiling relied on immunoSEQ multiplex PCR, and the TCRdb table lists in-frame clones only, not all of them. The sample holds some 330,000 clones, 85% to 90% seen once. Sequencing was done on a sample of PBMCs or T cells enriched from blood (not recorded which). The receptors here all came from a man in his thirties or forties who had recovered from COVID-19. Both conserved end residues are part of each CDR3. Fields, in order: CDR3 protein, V gene, D gene, J gene. D genes are given only for firm matches.

CDR3aa: CATSRGRYNEQFF; v_gene: TRBV15; d_gene: .; j_gene: TRBJ2-1
CDR3aa: CASRDRVNYGYTF; v_gene: TRBV6-5; d_gene: .; j_gene: TRBJ1-2
CDR3aa: CASSRSGYNEQFF; v_gene: TRBV6-2/TRBV6-3; d_gene: .; j_gene: TRBJ2-1
CDR3aa: CASHVPDGCYTF; v_gene: TRBV14; d_gene: .; j_gene: TRBJ1-2
CDR3aa: CASSLSAGGPLEQFF; v_gene: TRBV5-1; d_gene: TRBD2; j_gene: TRBJ2-1
CDR3aa: CAWSVPPGQANF; v_gene: TRBV30; d_gene: TRBD1; j_gene: TRBJ2-4
CDR3aa: CASSLGGLYGYTF; v_gene: TRBV7-9; d_gene: .; j_gene: TRBJ1-2
CDR3aa: CASSYSEGTFSYEQYF; v_gene: TRBV6-5; d_gene: .; j_gene: TRBJ2-7
CDR3aa: CASSSISGSYADTQYF; v_gene: TRBV5-1; d_gene: TRBD2; j_gene: TRBJ2-3
CDR3aa: CASSSYTRRKDSPLHF; v_gene: TRBV7-2; d_gene: .; j_gene: TRBJ1-6
CDR3aa: CASSPRSTETDTQYF; v_gene: TRBV4-1; d_gene: .; j_gene: TRBJ2-3
CDR3aa: CASSKDSDNGYTF; v_gene: TRBV12-3/TRBV12-4; d_gene: .; j_gene: TRBJ1-2
CDR3aa: CASSSVTSADTQYF; v_gene: TRBV11-3; d_gene: TRBD2; j_gene: TRBJ2-3
CDR3aa: CASSSQGLNTEAFF; v_gene: TRBV6-6; d_gene: .; j_gene: TRBJ1-1
CDR3aa: CASSYERAASGNTIYF; v_gene: TRBV6-5; d_gene: .; j_gene: TRBJ1-3
CDR3aa: CASSGQSSYNEQFF; v_gene: TRBV2; d_gene: .; j_gene: TRBJ2-1
CDR3aa: CASSEDRAGYTF; v_gene: TRBV18; d_gene: TRBD1; j_gene: TRBJ1-2
CDR3aa: CASRGQGSNQPQHF; v_gene: TRBV6-5; d_gene: .; j_gene: TRBJ1-5
CDR3aa: CASSLTIRGHNGEKLFF; v_gene: TRBV7-8; d_gene: TRBD1; j_gene: TRBJ1-4
CDR3aa: CSVSGTAVSGANVLTF; v_gene: TRBV29-1; d_gene: TRBD1; j_gene: TRBJ2-6
CDR3aa: CASGKRGQGEQYF; v_gene: TRBV27; d_gene: TRBD1; j_gene: TRBJ2-7
CDR3aa: CASSVRQGIFF; v_gene: TRBV2; d_gene: .; j_gene: TRBJ1-2
CDR3aa: CASSFPGGTEAFF; v_gene: TRBV5-5; d_gene: TRBD1; j_gene: TRBJ1-1
CDR3aa: CASSLAPGQRIYNEQFF; v_gene: TRBV5-4; d_gene: TRBD1; j_gene: TRBJ2-1
CDR3aa: CASSVDRAPTDTQYF; v_gene: TRBV2; d_gene: TRBD1; j_gene: TRBJ2-3
CDR3aa: CASSVVSSDTEAFF; v_gene: TRBV9; d_gene: .; j_gene: TRBJ1-1
CDR3aa: CASSDRSNQPQHF; v_gene: TRBV12-3/TRBV12-4; d_gene: .; j_gene: TRBJ1-5
CDR3aa: CSVPLSGEKLFF; v_gene: TRBV29-1; d_gene: .; j_gene: TRBJ1-4
CDR3aa: CASSLVGQGGPYEQYF; v_gene: TRBV4-1; d_gene: TRBD1; j_gene: TRBJ2-7
CDR3aa: CSVRRGENTGELFF; v_gene: TRBV29-1; d_gene: .; j_gene: TRBJ2-2
CDR3aa: CASSHLMGSGSIYEQYF; v_gene: TRBV7-8; d_gene: TRBD2; j_gene: TRBJ2-7
CDR3aa: CASSLVAGDTDTQYF; v_gene: TRBV5-1; d_gene: TRBD2; j_gene: TRBJ2-3
CDR3aa: CASSPGRGGVYEQYF; v_gene: TRBV11-2; d_gene: .; j_gene: TRBJ2-7
CDR3aa: CASSTQGNQPQHF; v_gene: TRBV19; d_gene: .; j_gene: TRBJ1-5
CDR3aa: CASSQEWTTNYGYTF; v_gene: TRBV3-1/TRBV3-2; d_gene: .; j_gene: TRBJ1-2
CDR3aa: CASSTRTSGRGSDEQYF; v_gene: TRBV5-1; d_gene: TRBD2; j_gene: TRBJ2-7
CDR3aa: CASSVVSADTQYF; v_gene: TRBV9; d_gene: .; j_gene: TRBJ2-3
CDR3aa: CASNPNRHRGNQPQHF; v_gene: TRBV19; d_gene: .; j_gene: TRBJ1-5
CDR3aa: CASHPGGGGFSTDTQYF; v_gene: TRBV2; d_gene: TRBD2; j_gene: TRBJ2-3
CDR3aa: CASERGTSGRFADTQYF; v_gene: TRBV5-1; d_gene: TRBD2; j_gene: TRBJ2-3
CDR3aa: CASSQAPVIGGAFF; v_gene: TRBV3-1/TRBV3-2; d_gene: TRBD1; j_gene: TRBJ1-1
CDR3aa: CATSRGWPSTDTQYF; v_gene: TRBV24-1; d_gene: .; j_gene: TRBJ2-3
CDR3aa: CASSRAGRTDTQYF; v_gene: TRBV6-5; d_gene: TRBD2; j_gene: TRBJ2-3
CDR3aa: CASSLSSTGSRYGYTF; v_gene: TRBV7-9; d_gene: TRBD1; j_gene: TRBJ1-2
CDR3aa: CASSPGTSRATETQYF; v_gene: TRBV7-8; d_gene: .; j_gene: TRBJ2-5
CDR3aa: CASSLKAGGGQPQHF; v_gene: TRBV7-2; d_gene: TRBD1; j_gene: TRBJ1-5
CDR3aa: CASSPGERGVIDEQYF; v_gene: TRBV18; d_gene: TRBD2; j_gene: TRBJ2-7
CDR3aa: CASRQGAYEKLFF; v_gene: TRBV27; d_gene: TRBD1; j_gene: TRBJ1-4
CDR3aa: CASSQVGGLNYGYTF; v_gene: TRBV4-1; d_gene: .; j_gene: TRBJ1-2
CDR3aa: CASSPWASGGMYNEQFF; v_gene: TRBV11-3; d_gene: TRBD2; j_gene: TRBJ2-1
CDR3aa: CASSQIPPTGGLIAGDTQYF; v_gene: TRBV4-1; d_gene: TRBD1; j_gene: TRBJ2-3
CDR3aa: CATSRDPGVSGNTIYF; v_gene: TRBV15; d_gene: .; j_gene: TRBJ1-3
CDR3aa: CASTTGSGGRWEQFF; v_gene: TRBV9; d_gene: TRBD2; j_gene: TRBJ2-1
CDR3aa: CASSIVSGGRNQPQHF; v_gene: TRBV19; d_gene: TRBD1; j_gene: TRBJ1-5